Each of the 18 T cell receptor beta chains below was sequenced from the same sample in a study of blood T cells in healthy people across ages. The second PCR ran about 6 to 11 cycles with a sample-barcoded 5' primer and J-beta primers. One entry per CDR3 protein, called by TCRdb with MiXCR from the 5' RACE reads. The sample has approximately 780,000 distinct CDR3 sequences, about 26% seen once. This sample also belongs to another study, concerning T cells of mothers and their children.

The source material was blood. These receptors were collected from a boy younger than 18 in good health.

The chain is built from TRBV12-3 or TRBV12-4 and TRBJ2-5; TRBD1 might be the D (6 bases). The CDR3 spans 15 residues. Deletions cut 6 bases from V and 1 base from J, with 15 bases between. This CDR3 is CASSRHRDPQETQYF. The CDR3 bases are TGTGCCAGCAGCCGCCACAGGGACCCCCAAGAGACCCAGTACTTC.

This clonotype was seen ten or more times. The chain joins TRBV15 to TRBJ2-5; the D is unclear. Germline values: CDR1 LNHNV, CDR2 YYDKDF (reference sequence). Deletions cut 0 bases from V and 5 bases from J, with 4 bases between. The CDR3 is 12 residues long. The CDR3 DNA is TGTGCCACCAGCAGAGATGTGGAGACCCAGTACTTC. This codes for CATSRDVETQYF.

The V and J genes are TRBV20-1 and TRBJ2-5, with 11 bases that match TRBD2. Unmatched junction bases numbered 1, after V lost 1 base and J lost 0 bases. The CDR3 extends over 15 amino acids. The germline V gene encodes CDR1 DFQATT and CDR2 SNEGSKA (reference sequence). CDR3 sequence: CSARGGLADQETQYF. CDR3 sequence (DNA): TGCAGTGCTAGAGGGGGACTAGCGGACCAAGAGACCCAGTACTTC.

About this clonotype: This is likely a read error, given that the CDR3 carries no conserved phenylalanine or tryptophan at its end. V usage is TRBV4-1 and J usage is TRBJ2-5; D is undetermined. The CDR3 loop spans 15 amino acids. The V gene lost 0 bases and the J gene lost 1 base, with 9 bases spanning the gap. Germline V gene sequence: CDR1 MGHRA, CDR2 YSYEKL. CDR3 region: CASSQDRFPQETQYL. The CDR3 DNA is TGCGCCAGCAGCCAAGACCGGTTTCCCCAAGAGACCCAGTACCTC.

The rearrangement uses TRBV20-1 and TRBJ2-5, with D tentatively TRBD1 (6 bases). Germline V gene lookup returns CDR1 DFQATT and CDR2 SNEGSKA (reference sequence). Trimming took 3 bases from V and 1 from J, leaving 12 bases between them. CDR3 length equals 14 residues. CDR3 loop: CSARGARLQETQYF. CDR3 coding DNA: TGCAGTGCTAGGGGGGCTCGGCTCCAAGAGACCCAGTACTTC.

The chain combines TRBV7-9 with TRBJ1-1; 9 bases align to TRBD1. V gave up 1 base and J gave up 2 bases; unmatched junction bases: 2. Germline CDR1 is SEHNR and CDR2 is FQNEAQ (reference sequence). The CDR3 has 15 residues. The CDR3 reads CASSLVTGGNTEAFF. CDR3 in DNA: TGTGCCAGCAGCTTAGTGACAGGGGGTAACACTGAAGCTTTCTTT.

The genes are TRBV15 and TRBJ2-5, with 8 bases lining up with TRBD2. CDR3 length equals 15 residues. The V gene's germline CDR1 is LNHNV and CDR2 YYDKDF (reference sequence). Germline trimming cut 5 bases from V and 4 bases from J; bases unmatched to any gene: 9. The CDR3 spells CATSGTRGLRETQYF. In nucleotides, the CDR3 is TGTGCCACCAGCGGGACTAGGGGTTTGAGAGAGACCCAGTACTTC.

The rearrangement links TRBV12-3 or TRBV12-4 to TRBJ1-4; D unclear. This CDR3 is built from 14 residues. The germline V and J ends were trimmed by 4 bases and 7 bases, with 13 bases remaining between them. CDR3 amino acids: CASSSIPSLEKLFF. The CDR3 DNA is TGTGCCAGCAGTTCGATCCCCAGTCTTGAAAAACTGTTTTTT.

The chain links TRBV20-1 to TRBJ2-4; possibly TRBD2 for D (6 bases). This CDR3 is 15 amino acids long. Trimming stripped 6 bases from V and 0 bases from J, with 15 bases between. The germline V gene encodes CDR1 DFQATT and CDR2 SNEGSKA (reference sequence). CDR3 region: CSAKAAGIAKNIQYF. In DNA form, the CDR3 reads TGCAGTGCAAAGGCGGCGGGGATAGCCAAAAACATTCAGTACTTC.

This chain links TRBV28 with TRBJ2-2, with D unclear. Deletions cut 10 bases from V and 2 bases from J, with 14 bases between. The CDR3 covers 14 residues. Germline lookup yields CDR1 MDHEN and CDR2 SYDVKM. The CDR3 sequence: CATPTKENTGELFF. CDR3 DNA: TGTGCCACACCGACAAAAGAAAACACCGGGGAGCTGTTTTTT.

This clonotype was observed a handful of times. The V and J genes are TRBV11-2 and TRBJ2-5, with D possibly being TRBD1 or TRBD2 (5 bases each). The DNA end lines up better with TRBJ2-1; the J call may be wrong. The CDR3 is made up of 14 amino acids. Germline V gene sequence: CDR1 SGHAT, CDR2 FQNNGV. Here the CDR3 reads CASSLDGTNNEQFF. The CDR3 nucleotides are TGTGCCAGCAGCTTAGACGGGACCAACAATGAGCAGTTCTTC.

This clonotype was counted only a few times. This chain connects TRBV28 to TRBJ2-7, with 8 bases aligning to TRBD1. Trimming took 8 bases from V and 2 from J; bases not matched to a gene: 5. This CDR3 is built from 13 residues. Germline assignment: CDR1 MDHEN and CDR2 SYDVKM. The CDR3 loop is CASGLGQAYEQYF. CDR3 coding DNA: TGTGCCAGCGGCCTGGGACAGGCCTACGAGCAGTACTTC. The entire variable domain, with the rest obtained from reference TRBV28 and TRBJ2-7, is as follows: DVKVTQSSRYLVKRTGEKVFLECVQDMDHENMFWYRQDPGLGLRLIYFSYDVKMKEKGDIPEGYSVSREKKERFSLILESASTNQTSMYLCASGLGQAYEQYFGPGTRLTVT.

This clonotype showed up many times. V usage is TRBV6-5 and J usage is TRBJ1-4, with 7 bases fitting TRBD1. Germline V gene data show CDR1 as MNHEY and CDR2 as SVGAGI. Germline trimming cut 6 bases from V and 7 bases from J; bases unmatched to any gene: 8. The CDR3 extends over 14 amino acids. The CDR3 loop is CASSPGTAGEKLFF. The DNA for the CDR3 is TGTGCCAGCAGCCCCGGGACAGCCGGTGAAAAACTGTTTTTT.

V and J are TRBV3-1 and TRBJ2-1, with 9 bases matching TRBD2. The J call may be in error: the DNA end matches TRBJ2-7 better. The CDR3 contains 15 residues. Germline lookup yields CDR1 LGHDT and CDR2 YNNKEL (reference sequence). In DNA, the CDR3 is TGTGCCAGCAGCCAAGGTTGGCTAGCGGGGCACGAGCAGTACTTC. As protein: CASSQGWLAGHEQYF.

J is TRBJ2-7 and V is TRBV7-8; D remains unclear. The V gene's germline CDR1 is SGHVS and CDR2 FQNEAQ. The CDR3 is 13 amino acids. V was trimmed by 7 bases and J by 6 bases, leaving 16 bases between them. DNA of the CDR3: TGTGCCAGCACCCTCTCCCTTCATGGCGAGCAGTACTTC. Amino acids: CASTLSLHGEQYF.

This clonotype occurred a few times. V gene TRBV6-5 combines with J gene TRBJ1-2; a weak D match, TRBD1 (6 bases). Germline CDR1 MNHEY, CDR2 SVGAGI. Trimming shortened V by 11 bases and J by 2 bases, and 21 bases separated the two germline ends. This CDR3 spans 15 amino acids. CDR3 sequence (DNA): TGTGCCGGCACCCTTAGGGGGGCAGGGAACTATGGCTACACCTTC. Its translation: CAGTLRGAGNYGYTF.

The V and J genes are TRBV28 and TRBJ2-5, with 13 positions matching TRBD2. Germline lookup yields CDR1 MDHEN and CDR2 SYDVKM. The ends lost 3 bases at V and 0 bases at J; junction bases unmatched: 10. CDR3 length: 19 amino acids. CDR3 in DNA: TGTGCCAGCAGTTTCCTACTAGCGGGGGGGCCGGGAGACCAAGAGACCCAGTACTTC. This sequence encodes CASSFLLAGGPGDQETQYF.

This clonotype was counted only a few times. V is TRBV12-5 and J is TRBJ2-5; 8 nucleotides line up with TRBD2. With the DNA end fitting TRBJ2-1 better, the J assignment may be wrong. CDR3 length: 17 residues. Germline CDR1 reads LGHNT; CDR2 reads FRNRAP. The CDR3 bases are TGTGCTAGTGGTCCTTCCTGGGGCGGGGGGCCTAGCAATGAGCAGTTCTTC. Its translation: CASGPSWGGGPSNEQFF.